Listed here are 20 T cell receptor beta chains from one sample, sequenced in a study of a mutant IDH1 vaccine in newly diagnosed glioma. Time point in this sample: baseline, week 1 (first vaccination visit). Treatment: pre-vaccination baseline after standard-of-care therapy. The repertoire was sequenced with immunoSEQ multiplex PCR; TCRdb's copy has only in-frame clones and lacks some. This repertoire shows approximately 54,000 clones, about four fifths found once; its top ten account for 15% to 25%. This sample comprised PBMCs, obtained from a glioma patient treated with radiotherapy, temozolomide or both. Receptor source: a man between 18 and 35 years old with glioma.

The chain uses TRBV4-1 and TRBJ2-7; no reliable D call. Germline V CDR1 and CDR2: MGHRA, YSYEKL. Trimming pared 0 bases from V and 3 bases from J, leaving 15 bases between. This CDR3 is 16 amino acids long. The CDR3, as DNA: TGCGCCAGCAGCCAAGATCTGGGTATAGCCTTCTACGAGCAGTACTTC. As protein: CASSQDLGIAFYEQYF.

CDR3 sequence: CASGQYQKLNEKLFF. The CDR3 DNA reads TGTGCCAGCGGCCAGTATCAGAAACTTAATGAAAAACTGTTTTTT. V usage is TRBV27 and J usage is TRBJ1-4, with no clear D. CDR3 length equals 15 residues. V was shortened by 8 bases and J by 4 bases, with 17 bases between the two germline ends. Germline lookup yields CDR1 MNHEY and CDR2 SMNVEV (reference sequence).

The chain combines TRBV4-1 with TRBJ1-2; D might be TRBD1 (6 bases). V lost 0 bases to trimming and J lost 3 bases, with 8 bases between them. Germline lookup yields CDR1 MGHRA and CDR2 YSYEKL. The CDR3 runs 14 residues. Written as DNA, the CDR3 is TGCGCCAGCAGCCAAGAGTACAGGGACTATGGCTACACCTTC. Its protein product is CASSQEYRDYGYTF.

V gene TRBV5-6 combines with J gene TRBJ2-1; 14 nucleotides line up with TRBD2. The CDR3 contains 16 residues. Unmatched junction bases numbered 7, after V lost 4 bases and J lost 7 bases. Germline assignment: CDR1 SGHDT and CDR2 YYEEEE. The CDR3 bases are TGTGCCAGCAGCCGTATGACTAGCGGGAGGGCGAATGAGCAGTTCTTC. Translation gives CASSRMTSGRANEQFF.

The chain joins TRBV2 to TRBJ1-4; 8 nucleotides line up with TRBD1. V gave up 0 bases and J gave up 3 bases; unmatched junction bases: 9. Germline V gene data show CDR1 as SNHLY and CDR2 as FYNNEI. This CDR3 is built from 18 residues. The CDR3 sequence: CASSEALGRGPANEKLFF. Here the CDR3 DNA reads TGTGCCAGCAGTGAAGCGCTGGGCAGGGGGCCAGCTAATGAAAAACTGTTTTTT.

The rearrangement uses TRBV2 and TRBJ2-3; 7 positions match TRBD1. This CDR3 comprises 15 residues. The V gene end was trimmed by 4 bases and the J gene end by 0 bases; junction bases not matched to a gene: 4. Germline-derived CDR1 and CDR2 are SNHLY and FYNNEI. The CDR3: CASSAGTASTDTQYF. The CDR3 nucleotides read TGTGCCAGCAGTGCAGGGACAGCTAGCACAGATACGCAGTATTTT.

Only one count was recorded for this clone. The chain carries TRBV7-2 and TRBJ2-5; weak D call: TRBD2 (5 bases). V was pared by 5 bases and J by 4 bases, with 14 bases between. The CDR3 is 14 residues long. In germline, CDR1 is SGHTA, CDR2 FQGNSA. The DNA of the CDR3 is TGTGCCAGCAGCCTGGGCGGACGGGGAGAGACCCAGTACTTC. Protein sequence: CASSLGGRGETQYF.

V usage is TRBV6-5 and J usage is TRBJ2-7; TRBD2 matches at 10 bases. This CDR3 is 15 amino acids long. The trim removed 5 bases at V and 7 bases at J, leaving 11 bases unmatched. CDR1 is MNHEY and CDR2 is SVGAGI in the germline V gene. The CDR3 loop reads CASSRTTSGIGEQYF. The CDR3 nucleotides read TGTGCCAGCAGTCGCACAACTAGCGGGATTGGGGAGCAGTACTTC.

The rearrangement links TRBV18 to TRBJ2-3, with unresolved D. The germline V gene encodes CDR1 KGHSH and CDR2 LQKENI. The CDR3 has 13 amino acids. V shed 2 bases and J shed 6 bases, with 9 bases lying between them. CDR3 sequence: CASSPDQADTQYF. CDR3 sequence (DNA): TGTGCCAGCTCACCAGACCAGGCGGATACGCAGTATTTT.

This clone was seen just once. The chain joins TRBV6-5 to TRBJ2-3; D unclear. The germline V gene has CDR1 MNHEY and CDR2 SVGAGI. The length of the CDR3 is 14 residues. Trimming cost V 8 bases and J 0 bases, with 12 bases left between them. This chain's CDR3 is CASGYYDSTDTQYF. In DNA, the CDR3 is TGTGCCAGCGGGTACTACGACAGCACAGATACGCAGTATTTT.

V and J are TRBV29-1 and TRBJ2-3; 14 bases agree with TRBD2. Germline CDR1 reads SQVTM; CDR2 reads ANQGSEA. CDR3 size: 16 residues. J lost 2 bases, V lost 1 base, and 2 bases had no gene match. The CDR3 is CSVEGLAGGNTDTQYF. CDR3 DNA sequence: TGCAGCGTTGAAGGACTAGCGGGGGGGAACACAGATACGCAGTATTTT.

The chain has TRBV5-1 and TRBJ1-2, with D perhaps TRBD1 (5 bases). The CDR3 is 15 residues long. Germline values: CDR1 SGHRS, CDR2 YFSETQ. Trimming stripped 8 bases from V and 7 bases from J, with 24 bases between. CDR3 in DNA: TGCGCCAGTCGCAGGGTGCTTCAGGGTGGAAGTGGCTACACCTTC. This translates into CASRRVLQGGSGYTF.

The chain couples TRBV5-4 to TRBJ2-3; 7 bases fit TRBD2. Germline trimming cut 0 bases from V and 4 bases from J; bases unmatched to any gene: 5. This CDR3 contains 15 residues. Per the germline V gene, CDR1 is SGHNT and CDR2 is YYREEE (reference sequence). Here the CDR3 DNA reads TGTGCCAGCAGCTTGGCCGGGGGGTTAGCAGATACGCAGTATTTT. Amino acids: CASSLAGGLADTQYF.

The V call is TRBV13, the J call TRBJ1-1, with TRBD1 matching over 7 bases. The CDR3 extends over 16 amino acids. Germline trimming cut 0 bases from V and 1 base from J; bases unmatched to any gene: 5. CDR1 and CDR2 from the germline V gene are PRHDT and FYEKMQ (reference sequence). The CDR3 is CASSLGLGGQNTEAFF. CDR3 sequence (DNA): TGTGCCAGCAGCTTAGGCTTAGGGGGCCAGAACACTGAAGCTTTCTTT.

The rearrangement joins TRBV5-1 to TRBJ1-4; maybe TRBD1 (6 bases). From germline, CDR1 is SGHRS and CDR2 YFSETQ. V was shortened by 1 base and J by 6 bases, with 13 bases between the two germline ends. The CDR3 loop spans 15 amino acids. CDR3 sequence: CASSLSGGRDEKLFF. CDR3 nucleotides: TGCGCCAGCAGCTTGTCCGGGGGGCGAGATGAAAAACTGTTTTTT.

The genes are TRBV18 and TRBJ2-5, with D unresolved. V lost 3 bases to trimming and J lost 4 bases, with 9 bases between them. Looked up from germline, CDR1 is KGHSH and CDR2 is LQKENI. The CDR3 is 13 amino acids. Here the CDR3 reads CASSPRLGETQYF. CDR3 DNA: TGTGCCAGCTCACCCCGGTTGGGAGAGACCCAGTACTTC.

The genes are TRBV6-6 and TRBJ2-7; the D gene is possibly TRBD2 (7 bases). V was trimmed by 1 base and J by 5 bases, leaving 12 bases between them. Germline CDR1 MNHNY, CDR2 SVGAGI (reference sequence). The CDR3 loop spans 14 amino acids. CDR3 in DNA: TGTGCCAGCAGTTACTGGGGGAGGGGGAACGAGCAGTACTTC. It is translated as CASSYWGRGNEQYF.

This clone showed up just once. The chain is built from TRBV11-2 and TRBJ1-1, with D unresolved. V was shortened by 3 bases and J by 5 bases, with 10 bases between the two germline ends. Per the germline V gene, CDR1 is SGHAT and CDR2 is FQNNGV. The CDR3 has 13 amino acids. The CDR3 DNA reads as TGTGCCAGCAGCTTTAATGTCGGGACTGAAGCTTTCTTT. Protein product: CASSFNVGTEAFF.

The chain is built from TRBV5-1 and TRBJ1-3; D is undetermined. Germline V CDR1 and CDR2: SGHRS, YFSETQ. The CDR3 covers 12 residues. With 2 bases removed from V and 4 bases from J, the gap between germline ends came to 4 bases. The CDR3 nucleotides read TGCGCCAGCAGCTTAGGAGGAAACACCATATATTTT. Amino acids: CASSLGGNTIYF.

CDR3 nucleotide sequence: TGTGCCAGCTCGCGAACGGGACAGGGGGGGTCCTACGAGCAGTACTTC. Translated, it gives CASSRTGQGGSYEQYF. This chain links TRBV18 with TRBJ2-7; 11 positions match TRBD1. The CDR3 is 16 amino acids. Germline V gives CDR1 KGHSH, CDR2 LQKENI. V lost 6 bases to trimming and J lost 1 base; unmatched junction nucleotides: 8.